Listed below are T cell receptor beta chains from one sample, sequenced in a study of T cell repertoires in cytomegalovirus infection. For these receptors, no antigen is known. TCRdb reanalysed the reads using MiXCR and keeps one entry per CDR3 protein. There are around 300,000 distinct CDR3 sequences in the sample; 20% to 25% occur only once, and 13% lies in the top ten. Material: cultured PBMCs, obtained from culture after CMV antigen stimulation. These receptors were obtained from a human donor in good health (CMV status not recorded). Some clones in this sample may be carry-over from other donors' samples. The CDR3 runs from the conserved cysteine through the conserved F or W. A D gene is named only where the DNA matches it firmly. Expanded clones get a size class; other rows say once, few or many, or leave the size out.

J,V,D,size,CDR3,DNA
TRBJ1-1,TRBV7-2,-,few,CASSLMGGTEAFF,TGTGCCAGCAGCTTAATGGGGGGCACTGAAGCTTTCTTT
TRBJ2-1,TRBV24-1,-,-,CATSDLEVAAYNEQFF,TGTGCCACCAGTGATTTGGAGGTAGCGGCCTACAATGAGCAGTTCTTC
TRBJ2-7,TRBV7-6,TRBD1,many,CASSLEAQGVQIGYEQYF,TGTGCCAGCAGCTTAGAGGCGCAGGGGGTTCAAATCGGCTACGAGCAGTACTTC
TRBJ1-5,TRBV7-9,-,few,CASSLGDGQPQHF,TGTGCCAGCAGCTTAGGAGACGGTCAGCCCCAGCATTTT
TRBJ2-3,TRBV29-1,-,few,CSVDEAASTDTQYF,TGCAGCGTTGATGAGGCGGCTAGCACAGATACGCAGTATTTT
TRBJ1-1,TRBV12-3/TRBV12-4,-,-,CASAEIRTSEAFF,TGTGCCAGCGCGGAGATAAGGACCTCTGAAGCTTTCTTT
TRBJ2-3,TRBV11-2,-,few,CASSPSPVTDTQYF,TGTGCCAGCAGCCCTAGCCCCGTCACAGATACGCAGTATTTT
TRBJ2-1,TRBV27,TRBD1,once,CASTAGDRGYYNEQFF,TGTGCCAGCACCGCAGGGGACAGGGGATACTACAATGAGCAGTTCTTC
TRBJ2-5,TRBV10-3,-,few,CAISELPQETQYF,TGTGCCATCAGTGAGCTGCCCCAAGAGACCCAGTACTTC
TRBJ2-5,TRBV10-3,-,once,CAISESSPDETQYF,TGTGCCATCAGTGAGTCTAGTCCGGACGAGACCCAGTACTTC
TRBJ1-2,TRBV19,-,few,CASSTNTPRGYGYTF,TGTGCCAGTAGTACCAACACCCCACGCGGCTATGGCTACACCTTC
TRBJ2-3,TRBV7-8,-,many,CASSMGTDTQYF,TGTGCCAGCAGCATGGGGACAGATACGCAGTATTTT
TRBJ2-1,TRBV2,-,-,CASSGLLEVGPISYNEQFF,TGTGCCAGCAGTGGACTTTTAGAAGTGGGACCCATCTCCTACAATGAGCAGTTCTTC
TRBJ1-2,TRBV10-3,-,-,CAISELSVYGYTF,TGTGCCATCAGTGAGTTGTCAGTTTATGGCTACACCTTC
TRBJ2-1,TRBV18,TRBD2,-,CASTRLAGGQDEQFF,TGTGCCAGCACAAGACTAGCGGGAGGGCAGGATGAGCAGTTCTTC
TRBJ2-2,TRBV6-2/TRBV6-3,TRBD2,-,CASSYWTSGSRSTGELFF,TGTGCCAGCAGTTACTGGACTAGCGGGAGTCGGAGCACCGGGGAGCTGTTTTTT
TRBJ1-3,TRBV19,-,-,CASSILADSGNTIYF,TGTGCCAGTAGTATACTGGCTGACTCTGGAAACACCATATATTTT
TRBJ1-5,TRBV12-3/TRBV12-4,-,few,CASSGQINQPQHF,TGTGCCAGCAGCGGACAGATTAATCAGCCCCAGCATTTT
TRBJ2-5,TRBV7-2,TRBD2,few,CASSLTGLASGRAGETQYF,TGTGCCAGCAGCCTAACGGGCCTTGCTAGCGGGAGGGCCGGGGAGACCCAGTACTTC
TRBJ1-1,TRBV2,TRBD1,-,CASSGDRNTEAFF,TGTGCCAGCAGTGGGGACAGGAACACTGAAGCTTTCTTT
TRBJ2-7,TRBV7-9,-,-,CASSLRDGAYEQYF,TGTGCCAGCAGCTTGAGGGACGGAGCCTACGAGCAGTACTTC
TRBJ1-2,TRBV19,-,-,CASSILREVHGYTF,TGTGCCAGTAGTATTCTTCGGGAAGTCCATGGCTACACCTTC
TRBJ2-3,TRBV6-6,TRBD2,-,CASSSILAGGRTSTDTQYF,TGTGCCAGCAGTTCCATACTAGCGGGAGGTCGAACTAGCACAGATACGCAGTATTTT
TRBJ2-1,TRBV7-6,TRBD2,many,CASSLGTSGRISSYNEQFF,TGTGCCAGCAGCCTCGGGACTAGCGGGAGGATCAGCTCCTACAATGAGCAGTTCTTC
TRBJ2-3,TRBV7-2,-,many,CASSLSGGRDTQYF,TGTGCCAGCAGCCTTAGCGGAGGGAGGGATACGCAGTATTTT
TRBJ2-2,TRBV29-1,-,-,CSVARGGPGELFF,TGCAGCGTTGCTAGGGGCGGGCCCGGGGAGCTGTTTTTT
TRBJ1-1,TRBV7-2,-,few,CASSLGGGSEAFF,TGTGCCAGCAGCTTAGGTGGAGGATCTGAAGCTTTCTTT
TRBJ2-3,TRBV24-1,TRBD2,few,CATSDTSTGLAGGLITDTQYF,TGTGCCACCAGTGATACCTCAACGGGACTAGCGGGAGGGTTGATCACAGATACGCAGTATTTT
TRBJ1-6,TRBV28,-,many,CASSLGRGAGKSPLHF,TGTGCCAGCAGTTTAGGACGGGGGGCTGGAAAATCACCCCTCCACTTT
TRBJ1-2,TRBV5-1,-,-,CASSLADGYYGYTF,TGCGCCAGCAGCTTGGCCGACGGTTACTATGGCTACACCTTC
TRBJ2-5,TRBV20-1,TRBD2,-,CSAQGTSGRVQETQYF,TGCAGTGCCCAAGGGACTAGCGGGAGGGTCCAAGAGACCCAGTACTTC
TRBJ1-3,TRBV19,-,-,CASKDSTNSGNTIYF,TGTGCCAGTAAGGACAGTACGAACTCTGGAAACACCATATATTTT
TRBJ2-1,TRBV7-9,TRBD2,few,CASSLQAGGPGSYNEQFF,TGTGCCAGCAGCCTTCAAGCGGGAGGGCCTGGGTCCTACAATGAGCAGTTCTTC